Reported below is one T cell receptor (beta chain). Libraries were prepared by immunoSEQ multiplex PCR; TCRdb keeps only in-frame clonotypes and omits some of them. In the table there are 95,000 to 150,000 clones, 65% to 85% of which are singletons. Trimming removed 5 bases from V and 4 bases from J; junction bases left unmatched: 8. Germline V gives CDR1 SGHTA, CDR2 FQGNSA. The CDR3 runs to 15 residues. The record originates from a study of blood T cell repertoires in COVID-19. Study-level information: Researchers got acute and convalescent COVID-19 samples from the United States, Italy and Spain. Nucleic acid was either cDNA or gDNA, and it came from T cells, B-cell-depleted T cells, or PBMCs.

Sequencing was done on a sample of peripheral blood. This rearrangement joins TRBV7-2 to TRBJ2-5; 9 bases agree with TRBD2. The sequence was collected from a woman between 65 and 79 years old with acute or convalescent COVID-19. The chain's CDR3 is CASSPGTSLGETQYF. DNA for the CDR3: TGTGCCAGCAGCCCAGGGACTAGCCTGGGAGAGACCCAGTACTTC.